This T cell receptor (beta chain) is from a study of blood T cell repertoires in COVID-19. Turning to the study itself: COVID-19 samples collected from the United States, Italy and Spain covered acute and convalescent phases.

This clone was counted once. Participants came from about 24 US areas, aged about 18 to 95 years. As originally analysed: Estimates of nucleated cell counts were drawn from the amplification of reference gene primers. The method was immunoSEQ multiplex PCR; TCRdb's version includes in-frame clones alone and lacks a portion of them. V and J calls and clone size are given by that table; D and trimming were obtained from the DNA. Altogether approximately 240,000 clones are present, around 90% being singletons, with the ten largest covering about 6.3%. The CDR3 covers 18 residues. Trimming cost V 4 bases and J 6 bases; bases outside gene matches: 20. Germline V lookup: CDR1 SGHDT, CDR2 YYEEEE.

Sequencing was performed on PBMCs or T cells enriched from blood (not recorded which). This chain joins TRBV5-6 and TRBJ2-7; 9 bases agree with TRBD2. This TCR was sampled from a woman between 25 and 40 years old with acute COVID-19. The CDR3 loop is CASSLILTAGGPVAEQYF. For the CDR3, the DNA is TGTGCCAGCAGCCTGATCCTCACGGCGGGGGGGCCAGTCGCCGAGCAGTACTTC.